This T cell receptor beta chain was observed in a study of shared clonotypes between healthy human individuals. The study, taken as a whole, reports: Sampling included only blood; tissue repertoires likely differ.

Worth noting for this clone: The antigen is unknown.

Donors had no recently reported acute infections or vaccinations and were HIV-negative. From germline, CDR1 is SGHNT and CDR2 YYREEE (reference sequence). The ends were cut back, 0 bases at V and 3 bases at J, with 12 bases in the middle. The CDR3 is 15 residues long. TCRdb's table, derived via immunoSEQ multiplex PCR, lists solely in-frame clones and lacks some. The data contain more than 2 million clones, roughly 94% of them singletons. This chain joins TRBV5-4 and TRBJ1-1, with a tentative D call TRBD1 (5 bases). The sample taken for sequencing was naive CD4+ T cells sorted from blood. Subset specified: CD45RA+ positively selected. This sequence was found in a man younger than 30 in good health. The CDR3 loop is CASSLEFWGDTEAFF. In nucleotides, the CDR3 is TGTGCCAGCAGCTTGGAGTTCTGGGGGGACACTGAAGCTTTCTTT.